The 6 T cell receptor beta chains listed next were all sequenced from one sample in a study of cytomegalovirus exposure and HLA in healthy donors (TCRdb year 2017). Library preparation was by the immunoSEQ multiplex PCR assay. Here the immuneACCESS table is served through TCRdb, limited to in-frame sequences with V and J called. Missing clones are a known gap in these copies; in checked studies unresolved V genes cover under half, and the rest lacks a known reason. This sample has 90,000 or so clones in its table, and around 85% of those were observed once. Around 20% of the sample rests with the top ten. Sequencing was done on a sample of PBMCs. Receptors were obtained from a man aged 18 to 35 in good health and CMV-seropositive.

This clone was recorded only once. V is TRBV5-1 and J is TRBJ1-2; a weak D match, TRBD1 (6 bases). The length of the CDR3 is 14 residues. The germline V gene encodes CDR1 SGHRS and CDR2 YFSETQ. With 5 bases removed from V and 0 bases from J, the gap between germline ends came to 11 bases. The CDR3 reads CASRRDTTNYGYTF. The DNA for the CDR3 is TGCGCCAGCAGAAGGGACACCACTAACTATGGCTACACCTTC.

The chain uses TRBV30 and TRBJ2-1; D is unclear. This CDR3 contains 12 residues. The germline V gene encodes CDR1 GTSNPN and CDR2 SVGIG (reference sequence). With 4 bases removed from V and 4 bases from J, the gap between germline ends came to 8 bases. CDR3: CAWTLRYNEQFF. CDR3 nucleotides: TGTGCCTGGACTTTGAGGTACAATGAGCAGTTCTTC.

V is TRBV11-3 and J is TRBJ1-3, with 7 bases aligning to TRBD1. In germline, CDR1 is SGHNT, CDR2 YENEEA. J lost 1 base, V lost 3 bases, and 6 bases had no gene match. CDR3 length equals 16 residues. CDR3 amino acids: CASSFRGKGSGNTIYF. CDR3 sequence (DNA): TGTGCCAGCAGCTTCAGGGGGAAGGGATCTGGAAACACCATATATTTT.

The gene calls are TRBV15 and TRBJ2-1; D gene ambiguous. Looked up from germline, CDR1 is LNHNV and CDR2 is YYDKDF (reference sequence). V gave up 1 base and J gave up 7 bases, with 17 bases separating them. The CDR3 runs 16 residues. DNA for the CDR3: TGTGCCACCAGCAGAGGGTATGTGACTTCTAGTAATGAGCAGTTCTTC. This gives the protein CATSRGYVTSSNEQFF.

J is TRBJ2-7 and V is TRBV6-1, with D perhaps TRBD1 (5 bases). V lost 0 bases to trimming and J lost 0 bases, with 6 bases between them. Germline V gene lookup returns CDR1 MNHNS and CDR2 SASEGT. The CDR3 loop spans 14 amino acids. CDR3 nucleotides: TGTGCCAGCAGTGAAGCGGGGCTCTCCTACGAGCAGTACTTC. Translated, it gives CASSEAGLSYEQYF.

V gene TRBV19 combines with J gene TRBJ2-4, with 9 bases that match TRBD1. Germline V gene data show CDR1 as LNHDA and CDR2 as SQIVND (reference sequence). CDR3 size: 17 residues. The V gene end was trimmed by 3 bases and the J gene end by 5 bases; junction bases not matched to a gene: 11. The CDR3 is CASSMVPGTGMENIQYF. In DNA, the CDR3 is TGTGCCAGTAGTATGGTCCCGGGGACAGGGATGGAAAACATTCAGTACTTC.